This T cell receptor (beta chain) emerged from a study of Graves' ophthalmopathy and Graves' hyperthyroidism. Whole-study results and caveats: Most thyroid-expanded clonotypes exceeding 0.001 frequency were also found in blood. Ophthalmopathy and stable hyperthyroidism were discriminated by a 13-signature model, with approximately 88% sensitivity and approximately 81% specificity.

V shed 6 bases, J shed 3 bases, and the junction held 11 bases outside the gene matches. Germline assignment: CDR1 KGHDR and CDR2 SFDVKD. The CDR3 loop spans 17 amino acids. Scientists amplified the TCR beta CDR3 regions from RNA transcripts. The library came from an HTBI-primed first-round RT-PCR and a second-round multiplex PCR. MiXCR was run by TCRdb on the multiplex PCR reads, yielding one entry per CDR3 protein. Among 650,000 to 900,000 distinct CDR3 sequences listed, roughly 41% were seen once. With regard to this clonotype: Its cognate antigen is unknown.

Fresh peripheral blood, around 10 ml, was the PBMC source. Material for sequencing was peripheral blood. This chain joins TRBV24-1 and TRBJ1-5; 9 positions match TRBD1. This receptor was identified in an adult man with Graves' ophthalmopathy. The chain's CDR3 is CATSYERQGVTNQPQHF. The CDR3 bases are TGTGCCACCAGTTACGAGAGACAGGGGGTCACCAATCAGCCCCAGCATTTT.